This TCR beta chain appears in the sequencing data of a study of T cell changes during pregnancy in multiple sclerosis. Profiled with immunoSEQ multiplex PCR; TCRdb holds only in-frame clones, not every one. The sample includes 8,000 or so clones, about 90% of them seen just once. Germline V CDR1 and CDR2: SNHLY, FYNNEI. The length of the CDR3 is 12 residues. The input for sequencing was CD8+ T cells from peripheral blood mononuclear cells, taken in the first trimester of pregnancy. The clonotype comes from a female donor in good health, enrolled as a control in a pregnancy study. This chain uses TRBV2 with TRBJ2-5, with TRBD2 matching over 7 bases. The assigned J gene may be wrong: the sequence end matches TRBJ2-7 better. In DNA form, the CDR3 reads TGTGGCCTTCGGGGAGGGCCCTACGAGCAGTACTTC. Translated, it gives CGLRGGPYEQYF.